A selection of T cell receptor beta chains follows, all from one sample in a study of beta chain features in type 1 diabetes. The data were produced by immunoSEQ multiplex PCR, yet TCRdb's version contains in-frame clones alone and is incomplete. The sample has fewer than 900,000 clones; 15% to 20% are singletons. The sequenced material came from naive CD4+ T cells from blood. All receptors come from a woman younger than 35 in good health. The CDR3 runs from the conserved cysteine through the conserved F or W. The order of the fields is D gene, J gene, V gene, clone size, CDR3 protein, CDR3 DNA. D genes are given only for firm matches. Part of the rows lack a size; the others show once, few, many or a class for expanded clones.

D: TRBD1
J: TRBJ1-4
V: TRBV15
size: few
CDR3: CATSRGDSFEKLFF
DNA: TGTGCCACCAGCAGAGGGGACAGCTTCGAAAAACTGTTTTTT

D: TRBD2
J: TRBJ2-3
V: TRBV19
size: few
CDR3: CASSAARGRATQYF
DNA: TGTGCCAGTAGTGCCGCACGCGGGAGGGCTACGCAGTATTTT

D: -
J: TRBJ2-2
V: TRBV6-1
size: few
CDR3: CASSAERVRTGELFF
DNA: TGTGCCAGCAGCGCAGAGCGTGTTCGCACCGGGGAGCTGTTTTTT

D: TRBD1
J: TRBJ1-2
V: TRBV6-5
size: few
CDR3: CASSPGQGHYGYTF
DNA: TGTGCCAGCAGCCCGGGACAGGGGCACTATGGCTACACCTTC

D: -
J: TRBJ2-1
V: TRBV7-9
size: few
CDR3: CASSLVGGHGGHNEQFF
DNA: TGTGCCAGCAGCTTAGTTGGAGGGCACGGGGGCCACAATGAGCAGTTCTTC

D: TRBD1
J: TRBJ2-2
V: TRBV2
size: few
CDR3: CATGTGMGTGELFF
DNA: TGTGCCACGGGGACAGGGATGGGCACCGGGGAGCTGTTTTTT

D: -
J: TRBJ2-5
V: TRBV9
size: -
CDR3: CASSVGPGEQETQYF
DNA: TGTGCCAGCAGCGTAGGTCCGGGAGAGCAAGAGACCCAGTACTTC

D: TRBD2
J: TRBJ2-4
V: TRBV4-2
size: -
CDR3: CASSQDTRTSGLFTAKNIQYF
DNA: TGTGCCAGCAGCCAAGATACTAGGACTAGCGGACTGTTTACAGCCAAAAACATTCAGTACTTC

D: -
J: TRBJ1-2
V: TRBV27
size: -
CDR3: CASGKTGANYGYTF
DNA: TGTGCCAGCGGGAAGACAGGCGCTAACTATGGCTACACCTTC

D: -
J: TRBJ2-2
V: TRBV29-1
size: -
CDR3: CSGRVSWSPGELFF
DNA: TGCAGCGGGAGGGTTAGCTGGAGTCCCGGGGAGCTGTTTTTT

D: -
J: TRBJ1-2
V: TRBV6-6
size: -
CDR3: CASSYGIGHYGYTF
DNA: TGTGCCAGCAGTTACGGGATCGGGCACTATGGCTACACCTTC

D: TRBD2
J: TRBJ2-7
V: TRBV6-1
size: -
CDR3: CASSNSGRAPYEQYF
DNA: TGTGCCAGCAGTAATAGCGGGAGGGCGCCATACGAGCAGTACTTC

D: -
J: TRBJ2-5
V: TRBV5-4
size: few
CDR3: CASSAGGGRTQETQYF
DNA: TGTGCCAGCAGCGCTGGTGGGGGGCGCACCCAAGAGACCCAGTACTTC

D: -
J: TRBJ2-7
V: TRBV6-1
size: few
CDR3: CASSDPYEQYF
DNA: TGTGCCAGCAGTGACCCTTACGAGCAGTACTTC

D: -
J: TRBJ2-3
V: TRBV4-2
size: -
CDR3: CASSQDRGGDTQYF
DNA: TGTGCCAGCAGCCAAGATAGGGGGGGCGATACGCAGTATTTT

D: -
J: TRBJ2-5
V: TRBV7-3
size: -
CDR3: CASSLVARMGLETQYF
DNA: TGTGCCAGCAGCTTAGTCGCAAGGATGGGCTTGGAGACCCAGTACTTC

D: -
J: TRBJ1-3
V: TRBV7-2
size: few
CDR3: CASSLLSGNTIYF
DNA: TGTGCCAGCAGCCTCCTAAGTGGAAACACCATATATTTT

D: TRBD1
J: TRBJ2-4
V: TRBV28
size: -
CDR3: CASSPGTVFGNIQYF
DNA: TGTGCCAGCAGTCCCGGGACAGTTTTTGGAAACATTCAGTACTTC

D: -
J: TRBJ2-3
V: TRBV7-2
size: -
CDR3: CASSPSWTDTQYF
DNA: TGTGCCAGCAGCCCTTCCTGGACAGATACGCAGTATTTT

D: -
J: TRBJ2-1
V: TRBV25-1
size: -
CDR3: CASSFSSYNEQFF
DNA: TGTGCCAGCAGCTTCAGCTCCTACAATGAGCAGTTCTTC

D: TRBD2
J: TRBJ2-1
V: TRBV7-2
size: -
CDR3: CASSLTSGIYNEQFF
DNA: TGTGCCAGCAGCTTAACCAGCGGGATCTACAATGAGCAGTTCTTC

D: -
J: TRBJ2-6
V: TRBV9
size: -
CDR3: CASSSVGGRGSGANVLTF
DNA: TGTGCCAGCAGCTCCGTGGGGGGCAGAGGCTCGGGGGCCAACGTCCTGACTTTC

D: -
J: TRBJ2-1
V: TRBV5-4
size: -
CDR3: CATTRSGGGRGYNEQFF
DNA: TGTGCCACCACCCGATCGGGAGGGGGCAGGGGCTACAATGAGCAGTTCTTC

D: -
J: TRBJ2-3
V: TRBV28
size: -
CDR3: CASSGAGSDTQYF
DNA: TGTGCCAGCAGTGGCGCGGGTTCAGATACGCAGTATTTT

D: TRBD2
J: TRBJ2-1
V: TRBV6-5
size: -
CDR3: CASSVHGLAGGQQFF
DNA: TGTGCCAGCAGCGTACATGGGCTAGCGGGAGGGCAGCAGTTCTTC

D: -
J: TRBJ2-5
V: TRBV9
size: -
CDR3: CASSPWQGQETQYF
DNA: TGTGCCAGCAGCCCGTGGCAAGGTCAAGAGACCCAGTACTTC

D: TRBD2
J: TRBJ2-7
V: TRBV10-3
size: few
CDR3: CAIGGLAGPYEQYF
DNA: TGTGCCATCGGGGGACTAGCGGGGCCCTACGAGCAGTACTTC

D: TRBD1
J: TRBJ1-1
V: TRBV6-1
size: -
CDR3: CASSSPTGGSTEAFF
DNA: TGTGCCAGCAGTTCCCCGACAGGGGGGAGCACTGAAGCTTTCTTT

D: TRBD2
J: TRBJ2-7
V: TRBV28
size: -
CDR3: CASSLISSGNFEQYF
DNA: TGTGCCAGCAGTTTGATTTCTAGCGGGAACTTCGAGCAGTACTTC

D: -
J: TRBJ1-5
V: TRBV4-1
size: few
CDR3: CASSQEGFGGSQPQHF
DNA: TGCGCCAGCAGCCAAGAGGGTTTTGGGGGCAGCCAGCCCCAGCATTTT

D: -
J: TRBJ1-1
V: TRBV2
size: few
CDR3: CASSDDQNTEAFF
DNA: TGTGCCAGCAGCGACGACCAGAACACTGAAGCTTTCTTT

D: -
J: TRBJ2-1
V: TRBV9
size: few
CDR3: CASSPGTRNYNEQFF
DNA: TGTGCCAGCAGCCCCGGGACCAGGAACTACAATGAGCAGTTCTTC

D: -
J: TRBJ2-5
V: TRBV5-6
size: -
CDR3: CAPLPETQYF
DNA: TGTGCGCCCCTTCCGGAGACCCAGTACTTC

D: -
J: TRBJ2-1
V: TRBV14
size: few
CDR3: CASKARGTYNEQFF
DNA: TGTGCCAGCAAGGCGCGAGGGACCTACAATGAGCAGTTCTTC

D: -
J: TRBJ2-5
V: TRBV2
size: few
CDR3: CASYFQLQETQYF
DNA: TGTGCCAGCTATTTTCAGCTCCAAGAGACCCAGTACTTC

D: -
J: TRBJ1-1
V: TRBV7-3
size: -
CDR3: CASSSHRDGAEAFF
DNA: TGTGCCAGCAGCTCCCACAGGGATGGCGCTGAAGCTTTCTTT

D: -
J: TRBJ1-2
V: TRBV2
size: -
CDR3: CASSDGGNYGYTF
DNA: TGTGCCAGCAGTGACGGGGGTAACTATGGCTACACCTTC

D: -
J: TRBJ2-2
V: TRBV6-1
size: few
CDR3: CAGAGRWAGELFF
DNA: TGTGCCGGAGCAGGGCGGTGGGCCGGGGAGCTGTTTTTT

D: TRBD1
J: TRBJ2-1
V: TRBV15
size: few
CDR3: CATSRDRGSIYNEQFF
DNA: TGTGCCACCAGCAGGGACAGGGGATCTATCTACAATGAGCAGTTCTTC

D: -
J: TRBJ1-3
V: TRBV10-3
size: few
CDR3: CAISDGAGGGNTIYF
DNA: TGTGCCATCAGTGACGGTGCTGGGGGAGGAAACACCATATATTTT

D: TRBD1
J: TRBJ1-2
V: TRBV5-6
size: few
CDR3: CASSLVSGGGYTF
DNA: TGTGCCAGCAGCTTGGTTTCAGGGGGAGGCTACACCTTC

D: -
J: TRBJ1-2
V: TRBV5-1
size: few
CDR3: CASSLGQLGINYGYTF
DNA: TGCGCCAGCAGCTTGGGTCAACTGGGCATTAACTATGGCTACACCTTC